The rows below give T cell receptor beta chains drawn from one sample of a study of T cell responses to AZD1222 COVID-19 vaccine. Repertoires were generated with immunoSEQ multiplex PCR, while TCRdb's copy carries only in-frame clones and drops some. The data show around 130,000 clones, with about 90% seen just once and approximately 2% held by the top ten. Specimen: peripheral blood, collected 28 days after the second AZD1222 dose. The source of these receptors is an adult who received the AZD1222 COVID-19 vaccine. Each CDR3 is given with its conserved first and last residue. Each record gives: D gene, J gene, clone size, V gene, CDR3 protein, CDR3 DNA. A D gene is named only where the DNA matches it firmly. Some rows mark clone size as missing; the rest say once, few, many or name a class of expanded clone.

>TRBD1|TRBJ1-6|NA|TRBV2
CASSEEGQGNSPLHF
TGTGCCAGCAGTGAAGAGGGACAGGGTAATTCACCCCTCCACTTT
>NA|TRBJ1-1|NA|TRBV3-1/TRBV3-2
CASSTQLNTEAFF
TGTGCCAGCAGCACCCAGCTGAACACTGAAGCTTTCTTT
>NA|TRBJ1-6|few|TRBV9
CASSGPPPSPLHF
TGTGCCAGCAGCGGACCCCCCCCGTCACCCCTCCACTTT
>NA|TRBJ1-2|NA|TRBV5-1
CASSLVQGIANYGYTF
TGCGCCAGCAGCTTGGTCCAGGGGATAGCTAACTATGGCTACACCTTC
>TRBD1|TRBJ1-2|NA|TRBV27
CASSPRTGWLGYGYTF
TGTGCCAGCAGTCCGAGGACAGGGTGGTTGGGCTATGGCTACACCTTC
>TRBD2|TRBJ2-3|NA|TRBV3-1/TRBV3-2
CASSQPDPVGTTDTQYF
TGTGCCAGCAGCCAACCCGACCCGGTGGGGACTACGGATACGCAGTATTTT
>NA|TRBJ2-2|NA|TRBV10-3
CAISDGTEHIGELFF
TGTGCCATCAGTGATGGGACCGAGCATATTGGGGAGCTGTTTTTT
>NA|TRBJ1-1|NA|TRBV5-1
CASSFYASQGKAFF
TGCGCCAGCAGCTTTTACGCCTCTCAGGGCAAGGCTTTCTTT
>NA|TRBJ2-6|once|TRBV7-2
CASSLGFGANVLTF
TGTGCCAGCAGCTTAGGATTTGGGGCCAACGTCCTGACTTTC
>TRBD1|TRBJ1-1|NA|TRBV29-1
CSVVRTGGDTEAFF
TGCAGCGTTGTGAGGACAGGGGGGGACACTGAAGCTTTCTTT
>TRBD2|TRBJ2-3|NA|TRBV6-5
CASSFRLAGTDTQYF
TGTGCCAGCAGTTTCCGACTAGCGGGAACGGATACGCAGTATTTT
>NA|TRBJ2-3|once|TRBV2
CASSAEDTQYF
TGTGCCAGCAGTGCGGAAGATACGCAGTATTTT
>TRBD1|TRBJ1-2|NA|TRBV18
CASSPRQGAGGYTF
TGTGCCAGCTCCCCAAGACAGGGGGCGGGCGGCTACACCTTC
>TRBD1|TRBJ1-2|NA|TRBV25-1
CASSGGQGARGYTF
TGTGCCAGCAGTGGCGGACAGGGGGCGAGAGGCTACACCTTC
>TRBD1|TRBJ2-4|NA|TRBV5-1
CASSLGTAKNIQYF
TGCGCCAGCAGCTTAGGGACAGCTAAAAACATTCAGTACTTC
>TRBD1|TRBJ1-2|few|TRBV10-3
CAITQTGTGYGYTF
TGTGCCATCACCCAGACCGGGACAGGGTATGGCTACACCTTC
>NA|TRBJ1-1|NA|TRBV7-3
CASSKTGNTEAFF
TGTGCCAGCAGCAAGACAGGAAACACTGAAGCTTTCTTT
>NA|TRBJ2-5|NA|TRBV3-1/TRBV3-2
CASSLRAQQETQYF
TGTGCCAGCAGCCTCAGGGCTCAGCAAGAGACCCAGTACTTC
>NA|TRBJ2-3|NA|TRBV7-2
CASSPDRLSITDTQYF
TGTGCCAGCAGCCCAGACCGACTTTCGATCACAGATACGCAGTATTTT
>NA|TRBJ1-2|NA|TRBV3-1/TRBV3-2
CASSQDDGNYGYTF
TGTGCCAGCAGCCAAGATGACGGAAACTATGGCTACACCTTC
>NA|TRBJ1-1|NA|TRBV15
CATSRGHNTEAFF
TGTGCCACCAGCAGAGGACACAACACTGAAGCTTTCTTT
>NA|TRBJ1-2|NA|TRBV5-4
CASSTGDNYGYTF
TGTGCCAGCAGCACCGGGGACAACTATGGCTACACCTTC
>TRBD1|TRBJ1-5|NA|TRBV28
CASSSGQGNQPQHF
TGTGCCAGCAGTAGCGGACAGGGCAATCAGCCCCAGCATTTT
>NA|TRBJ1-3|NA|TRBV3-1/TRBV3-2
CASSQAIRQGVGNTIYF
TGTGCCAGCAGCCAGGCCATACGACAAGGAGTTGGAAACACCATATATTTT
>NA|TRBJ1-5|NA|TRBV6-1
CASSEGARNQPQHF
TGTGCCAGCAGTGAGGGGGCTAGGAATCAGCCCCAGCATTTT
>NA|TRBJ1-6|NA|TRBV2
CASNGYNSPLHF
TGTGCCAGCAACGGGTATAATTCACCCCTCCACTTT
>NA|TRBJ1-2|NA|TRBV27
CASSLLGRAPNYGYTF
TGTGCCAGCAGTTTATTGGGGCGGGCACCTAACTATGGCTACACCTTC
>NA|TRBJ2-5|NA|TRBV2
CASSYGPTPDF
TGTGCCAGCAGCTATGGACCGACGCCTGACTTC
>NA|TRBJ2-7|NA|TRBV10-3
CAISESAGSYEQYF
TGTGCCATCAGTGAGTCGGCGGGCTCCTACGAGCAGTACTTC
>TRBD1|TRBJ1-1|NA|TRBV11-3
CASSLEYRGTEAFF
TGTGCCAGCAGCTTAGAGTACAGGGGAACTGAAGCTTTCTTT
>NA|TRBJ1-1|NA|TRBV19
CASSVQPNTEAFF
TGTGCCAGTAGTGTACAGCCGAACACTGAAGCTTTCTTT
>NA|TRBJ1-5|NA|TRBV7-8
CASSQRTDSGNQPQHF
TGTGCCAGCAGCCAACGGACAGATTCTGGCAATCAGCCCCAGCATTTT
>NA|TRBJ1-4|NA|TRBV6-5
CASSYRDSSNEKLFF
TGTGCCAGCAGTTACCGAGACAGTTCTAATGAAAAACTGTTTTTT
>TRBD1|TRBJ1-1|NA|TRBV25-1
CASSPRQGVGTEAFF
TGTGCCAGCAGTCCCCGACAGGGTGTGGGCACTGAAGCTTTCTTT
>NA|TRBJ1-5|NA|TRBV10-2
CASSWGDGASDQPQHF
TGCGCCAGCAGTTGGGGAGACGGGGCTTCAGATCAGCCCCAGCATTTT
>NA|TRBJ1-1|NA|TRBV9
CASSVGIDLGDAEAFF
TGTGCCAGCAGCGTAGGGATTGATTTGGGGGACGCTGAAGCTTTCTTT
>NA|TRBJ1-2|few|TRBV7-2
CASSLGWGSAGDGYTF
TGTGCCAGCAGCTTAGGGTGGGGGTCGGCGGGAGATGGCTACACCTTC
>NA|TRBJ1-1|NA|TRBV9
CASTAVGLGAGTEAFF
TGTGCCAGCACCGCCGTCGGGCTAGGGGCGGGGACTGAAGCTTTCTTT
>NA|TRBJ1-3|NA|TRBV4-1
CASSQRGLHGNTIYF
TGCGCCAGCAGCCAGCGGGGCCTACACGGAAACACCATATATTTT
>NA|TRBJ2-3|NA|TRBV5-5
CASSLVGVAFTDTQYF
TGTGCCAGCAGCTTGGTCGGGGTCGCCTTTACAGATACGCAGTATTTT
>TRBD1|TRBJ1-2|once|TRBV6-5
CATLPTGTPNGYTF
TGTGCCACCTTACCGACAGGGACTCCAAATGGCTACACCTTC
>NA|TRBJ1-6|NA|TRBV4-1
CASSQDLGSSYNSPLHF
TGCGCCAGCAGCCAAGATTTAGGGAGCTCCTATAATTCACCCCTCCACTTT
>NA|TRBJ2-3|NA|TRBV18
CASSPPSSTDTQYF
TGTGCCAGCTCACCACCGTCCAGCACAGATACGCAGTATTTT